This T cell receptor (beta chain) was sequenced in a study of blood T cell repertoires in COVID-19. On the study more broadly: From the United States, Italy and Spain came samples of acute and convalescent COVID-19. PBMCs, B-cell-depleted T cells, or T cells provided the cDNA or gDNA that made up the material.

The V and J ends lost 4 bases and 5 bases respectively, with 16 bases between them. Germline-derived CDR1 and CDR2 are SGHRS and YFSETQ. The length of the CDR3 is 14 residues. Per the study methods: For nucleated cells, counts were estimated from reference gene primer amplification. The assay was immunoSEQ multiplex PCR, and TCRdb's table has in-frame clones only and misses some. Clone size and the V and J calls come from that table; the DNA yielded D and trimming. This repertoire shows some 260,000 clones, 70% to 90% found once; its top ten account for about 0.64%. The source is a human donor in a cohort sampled during active COVID-19. The sample consisted of peripheral blood. The gene calls are TRBV5-1 and TRBJ2-7; possibly TRBD2 for D (6 bases). The CDR3 region is CASSARLEGDEQYF. The CDR3 bases are TGCGCCAGCAGCGCCCGACTAGAAGGAGACGAGCAGTACTTC.